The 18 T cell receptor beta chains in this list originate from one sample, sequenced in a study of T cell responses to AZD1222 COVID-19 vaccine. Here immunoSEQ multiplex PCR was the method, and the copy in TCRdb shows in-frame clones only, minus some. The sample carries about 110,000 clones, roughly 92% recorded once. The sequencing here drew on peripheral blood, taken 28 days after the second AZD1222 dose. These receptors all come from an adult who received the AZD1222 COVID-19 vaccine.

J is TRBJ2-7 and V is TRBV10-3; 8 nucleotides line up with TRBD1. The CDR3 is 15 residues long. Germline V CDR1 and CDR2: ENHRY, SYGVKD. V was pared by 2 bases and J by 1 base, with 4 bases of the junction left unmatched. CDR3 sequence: CAISERQGASYEQYF. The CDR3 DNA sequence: TGTGCCATCAGTGAGAGGCAGGGGGCTTCCTACGAGCAGTACTTC.

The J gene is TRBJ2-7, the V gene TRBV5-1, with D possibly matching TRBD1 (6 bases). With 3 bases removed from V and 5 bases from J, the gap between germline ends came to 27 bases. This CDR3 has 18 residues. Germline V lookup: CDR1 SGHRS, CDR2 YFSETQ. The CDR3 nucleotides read TGCGCCAGCAGCTCCCTTGGTTCTGACAGAGGGGGACGGGACGAGCAGTACTTC. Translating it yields CASSSLGSDRGGRDEQYF. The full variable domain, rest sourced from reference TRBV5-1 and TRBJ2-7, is KAGVTQTPRYLIKTRGQQVTLSCSPISGHRSVSWYQQTPGQGLQFLFEYFSETQRNKGNFPGRFSGRQFSNSRSEMNVSTLELGDSALYLCASSSLGSDRGGRDEQYFGPGTRLTVT.

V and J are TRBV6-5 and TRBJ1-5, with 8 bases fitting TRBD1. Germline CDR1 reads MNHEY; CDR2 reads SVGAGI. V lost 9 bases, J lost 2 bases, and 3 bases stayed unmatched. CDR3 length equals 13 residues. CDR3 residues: CASQTGGNQPQHF. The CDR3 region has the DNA TGTGCCAGTCAGACAGGGGGCAATCAGCCCCAGCATTTT.

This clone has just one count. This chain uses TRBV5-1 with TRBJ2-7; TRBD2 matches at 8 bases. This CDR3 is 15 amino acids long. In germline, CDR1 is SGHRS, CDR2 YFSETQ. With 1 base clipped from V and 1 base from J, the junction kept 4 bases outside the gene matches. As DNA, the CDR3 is TGCGCCAGCAGCTTGCGTCCGGGAGGGTCCTACGAGCAGTACTTC. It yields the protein CASSLRPGGSYEQYF.

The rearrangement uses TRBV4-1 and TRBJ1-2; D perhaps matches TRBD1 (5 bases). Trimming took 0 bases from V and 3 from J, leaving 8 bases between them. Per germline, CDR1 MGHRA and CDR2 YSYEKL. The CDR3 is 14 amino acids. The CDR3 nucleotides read TGCGCCAGCAGCCAAGACAGGGCCTACTATGGCTACACCTTC. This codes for CASSQDRAYYGYTF.

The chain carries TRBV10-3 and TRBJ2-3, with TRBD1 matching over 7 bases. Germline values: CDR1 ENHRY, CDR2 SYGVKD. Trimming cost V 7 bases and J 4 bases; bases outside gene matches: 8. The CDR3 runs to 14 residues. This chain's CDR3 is CAINEQGSPDTQYF. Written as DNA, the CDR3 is TGTGCCATCAACGAACAGGGGAGCCCAGATACGCAGTATTTT.

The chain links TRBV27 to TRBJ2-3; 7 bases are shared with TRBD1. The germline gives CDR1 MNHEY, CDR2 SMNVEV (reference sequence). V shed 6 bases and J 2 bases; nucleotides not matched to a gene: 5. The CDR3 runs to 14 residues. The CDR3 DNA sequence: TGTGCCAGCAGGAAAGGGGGCTTCACAGATACGCAGTATTTT. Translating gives CASRKGGFTDTQYF.

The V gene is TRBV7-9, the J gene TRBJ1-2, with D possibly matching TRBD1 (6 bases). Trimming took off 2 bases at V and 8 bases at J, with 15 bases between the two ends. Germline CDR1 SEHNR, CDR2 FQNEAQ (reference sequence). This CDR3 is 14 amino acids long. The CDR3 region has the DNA TGTGCCAGCAGCTTAATGGGGGGGCAGCCCGGCTACACCTTC. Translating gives CASSLMGGQPGYTF.

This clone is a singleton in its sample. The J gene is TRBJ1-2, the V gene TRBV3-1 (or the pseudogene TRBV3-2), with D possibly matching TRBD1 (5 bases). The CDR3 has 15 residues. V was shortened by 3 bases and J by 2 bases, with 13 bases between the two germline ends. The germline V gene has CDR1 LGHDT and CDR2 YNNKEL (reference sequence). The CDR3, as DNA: TGTGCCAGCAGCCACCCGGGACCTTTAAACTATGGCTACACCTTC. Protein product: CASSHPGPLNYGYTF.

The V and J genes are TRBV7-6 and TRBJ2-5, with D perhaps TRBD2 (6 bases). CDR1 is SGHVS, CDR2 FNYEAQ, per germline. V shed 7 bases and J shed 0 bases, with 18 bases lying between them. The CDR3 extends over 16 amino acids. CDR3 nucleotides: TGTGCCAGCACGCTACGGGTGGGGGGAAACCAAGAGACCCAGTACTTC. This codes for CASTLRVGGNQETQYF.

CDR3 loop: CASSRRTGSSYNSPLHF. The CDR3 bases are TGTGCCAGCAGCCGGAGGACAGGGAGCTCCTATAATTCACCCCTCCACTTT. This chain connects TRBV3-1 (or the pseudogene TRBV3-2) to TRBJ1-6, with 8 bases identical to TRBD1. Losses at the gene ends were 4 bases for V and 0 bases for J; bases not matched to a gene: 5. CDR1 is LGHDT and CDR2 is YNNKEL in the germline V gene (reference sequence). The length of the CDR3 is 17 residues.

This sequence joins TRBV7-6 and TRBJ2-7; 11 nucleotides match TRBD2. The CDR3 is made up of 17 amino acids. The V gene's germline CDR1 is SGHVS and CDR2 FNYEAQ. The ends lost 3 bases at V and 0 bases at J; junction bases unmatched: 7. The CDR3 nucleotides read TGTGCCAGCAGCTTTCCGGGGGGGACTAGCGGCTCCTACGAGCAGTACTTC. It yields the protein CASSFPGGTSGSYEQYF. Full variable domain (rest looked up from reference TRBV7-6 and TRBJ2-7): GAGVSQSPRYKVTKRGQDVALRCDPISGHVSLYWYRQALGQGPEFLTYFNYEAQQDKSGLPNDRFSAERPEGSISTLTIQRTEQRDSAMYRCASSFPGGTSGSYEQYFGPGTRLTVT.

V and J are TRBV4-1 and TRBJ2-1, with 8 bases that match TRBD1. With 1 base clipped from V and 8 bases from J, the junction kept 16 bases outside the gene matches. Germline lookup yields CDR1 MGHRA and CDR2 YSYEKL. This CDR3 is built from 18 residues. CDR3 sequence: CASSQVSTGARGLHEQFF. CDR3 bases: TGCGCCAGCAGCCAAGTTTCGACAGGGGCCCGGGGTTTGCATGAGCAGTTCTTC.

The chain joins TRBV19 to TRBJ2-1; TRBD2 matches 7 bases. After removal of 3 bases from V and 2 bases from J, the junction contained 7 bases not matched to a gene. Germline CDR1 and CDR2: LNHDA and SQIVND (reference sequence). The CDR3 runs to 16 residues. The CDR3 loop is CASSIPQGGTYNEQFF. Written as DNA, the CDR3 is TGTGCCAGTAGTATCCCCCAGGGAGGGACCTACAATGAGCAGTTCTTC.

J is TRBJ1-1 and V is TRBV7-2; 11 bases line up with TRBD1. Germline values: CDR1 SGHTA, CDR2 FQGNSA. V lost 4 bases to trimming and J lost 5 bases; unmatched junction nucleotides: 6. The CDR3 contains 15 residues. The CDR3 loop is CASSWGTGGETEAFF. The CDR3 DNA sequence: TGTGCCAGCAGCTGGGGGACAGGGGGGGAGACTGAAGCTTTCTTT.

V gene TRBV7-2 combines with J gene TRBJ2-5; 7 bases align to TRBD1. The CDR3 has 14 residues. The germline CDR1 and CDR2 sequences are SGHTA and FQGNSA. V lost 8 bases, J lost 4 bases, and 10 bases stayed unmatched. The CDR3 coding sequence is TGTGCCAGCCGACCGAACAGGGGCGGAGAGACCCAGTACTTC. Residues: CASRPNRGGETQYF.

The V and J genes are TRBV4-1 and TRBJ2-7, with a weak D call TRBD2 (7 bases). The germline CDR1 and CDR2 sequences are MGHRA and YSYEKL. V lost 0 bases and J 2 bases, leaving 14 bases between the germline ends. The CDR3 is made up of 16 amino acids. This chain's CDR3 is CASSQEGRGSPYEQYF. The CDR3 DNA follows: TGCGCCAGCAGCCAAGAGGGGAGGGGGAGTCCCTACGAGCAGTACTTC.

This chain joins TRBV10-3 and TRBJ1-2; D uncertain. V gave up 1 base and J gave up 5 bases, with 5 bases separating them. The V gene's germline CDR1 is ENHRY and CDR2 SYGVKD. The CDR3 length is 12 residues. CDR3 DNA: TGTGCCATCAGTGAGTTAAAATATGGCTACACCTTC. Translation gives CAISELKYGYTF.